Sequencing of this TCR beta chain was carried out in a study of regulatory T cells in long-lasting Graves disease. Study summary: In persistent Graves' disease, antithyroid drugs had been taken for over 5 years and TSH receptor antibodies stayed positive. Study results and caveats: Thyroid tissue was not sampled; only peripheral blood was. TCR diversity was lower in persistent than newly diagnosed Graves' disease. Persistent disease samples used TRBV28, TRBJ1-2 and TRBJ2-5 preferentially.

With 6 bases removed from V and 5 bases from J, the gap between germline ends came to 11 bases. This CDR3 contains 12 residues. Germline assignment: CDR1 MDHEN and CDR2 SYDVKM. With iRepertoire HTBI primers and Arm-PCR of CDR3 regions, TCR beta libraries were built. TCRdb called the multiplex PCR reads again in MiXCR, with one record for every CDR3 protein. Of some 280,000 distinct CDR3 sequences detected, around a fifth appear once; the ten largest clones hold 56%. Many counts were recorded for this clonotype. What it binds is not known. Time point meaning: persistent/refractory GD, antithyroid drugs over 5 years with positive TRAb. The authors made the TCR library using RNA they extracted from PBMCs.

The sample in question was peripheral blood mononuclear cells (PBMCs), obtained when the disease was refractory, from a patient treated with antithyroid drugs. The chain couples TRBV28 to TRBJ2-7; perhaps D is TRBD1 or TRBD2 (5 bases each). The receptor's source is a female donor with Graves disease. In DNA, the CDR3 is TGTGCCAGCAGCTTAAGGGGAGACGAGCAGTACTTC. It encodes CASSLRGDEQYF.